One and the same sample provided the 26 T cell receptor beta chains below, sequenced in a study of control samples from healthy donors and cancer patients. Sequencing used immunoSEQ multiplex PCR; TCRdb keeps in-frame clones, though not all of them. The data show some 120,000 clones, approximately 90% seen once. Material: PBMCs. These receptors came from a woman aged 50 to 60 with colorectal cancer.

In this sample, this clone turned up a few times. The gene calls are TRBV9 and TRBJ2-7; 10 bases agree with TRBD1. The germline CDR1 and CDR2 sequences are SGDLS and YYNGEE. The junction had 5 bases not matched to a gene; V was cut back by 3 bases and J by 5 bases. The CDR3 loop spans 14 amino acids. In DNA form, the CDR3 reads TGTGCCAGCAGCGCGACAGGGGGCGTCGACGAGCAGTACTTC. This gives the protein CASSATGGVDEQYF.

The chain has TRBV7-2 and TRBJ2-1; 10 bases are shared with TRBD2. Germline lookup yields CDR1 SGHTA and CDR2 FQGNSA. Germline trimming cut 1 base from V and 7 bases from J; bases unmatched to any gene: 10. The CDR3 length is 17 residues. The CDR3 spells CASSLVSSGSPPNEQFF. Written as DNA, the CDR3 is TGTGCCAGCAGCTTAGTTTCTAGCGGGAGCCCCCCGAATGAGCAGTTCTTC.

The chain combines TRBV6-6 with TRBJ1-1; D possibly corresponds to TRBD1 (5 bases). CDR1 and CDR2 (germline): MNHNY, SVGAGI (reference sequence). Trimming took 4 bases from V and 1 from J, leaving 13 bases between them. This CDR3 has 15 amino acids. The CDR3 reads CASSSGGTPNTEAFF. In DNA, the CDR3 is TGTGCCAGCAGTTCAGGAGGGACCCCGAACACTGAAGCTTTCTTT.

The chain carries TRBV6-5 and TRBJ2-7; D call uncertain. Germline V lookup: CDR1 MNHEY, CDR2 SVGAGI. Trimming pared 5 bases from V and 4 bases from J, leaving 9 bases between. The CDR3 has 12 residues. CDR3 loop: CASSPGTYEQYF. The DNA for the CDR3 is TGTGCCAGCAGTCCCGGAACTTACGAGCAGTACTTC.

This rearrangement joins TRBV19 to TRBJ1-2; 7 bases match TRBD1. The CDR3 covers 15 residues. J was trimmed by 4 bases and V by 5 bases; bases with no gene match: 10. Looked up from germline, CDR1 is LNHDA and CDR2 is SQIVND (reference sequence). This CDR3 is CASSPTRQGRYGYTF. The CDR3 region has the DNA TGTGCCAGTAGTCCCACGAGACAGGGTCGCTATGGCTACACCTTC.

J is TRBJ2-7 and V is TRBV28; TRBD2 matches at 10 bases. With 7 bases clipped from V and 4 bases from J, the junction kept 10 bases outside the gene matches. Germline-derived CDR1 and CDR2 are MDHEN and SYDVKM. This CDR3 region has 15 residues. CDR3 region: CASIGSGRASYEQYF. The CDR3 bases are TGTGCCAGCATCGGCAGCGGGAGGGCCTCGTACGAGCAGTACTTC.

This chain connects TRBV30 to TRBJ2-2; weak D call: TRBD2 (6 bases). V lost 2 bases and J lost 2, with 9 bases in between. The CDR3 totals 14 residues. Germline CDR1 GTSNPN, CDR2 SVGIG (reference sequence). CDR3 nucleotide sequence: TGTGCCTGGAGTACGGGAGTAAACACCGGGGAGCTGTTTTTT. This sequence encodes CAWSTGVNTGELFF.

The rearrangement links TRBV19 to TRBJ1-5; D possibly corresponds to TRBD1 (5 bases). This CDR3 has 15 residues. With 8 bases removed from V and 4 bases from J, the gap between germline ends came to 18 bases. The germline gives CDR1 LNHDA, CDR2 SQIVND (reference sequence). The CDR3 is CASATEGTANQPQHF. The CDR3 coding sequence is TGTGCCAGTGCCACCGAGGGGACGGCAAATCAGCCCCAGCATTTT.

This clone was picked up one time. The CDR3 here is CAWSQGSLVDQPQHF. The CDR3 nucleotides are TGTGCCTGGAGTCAAGGGTCCTTGGTGGATCAGCCCCAGCATTTT. This rearrangement joins TRBV30 to TRBJ1-5, with D unresolved. Per germline, CDR1 GTSNPN and CDR2 SVGIG (reference sequence). This CDR3 contains 15 residues. The V end lost 2 bases, the J end lost 5 bases, and 16 bases lay between the germline ends.

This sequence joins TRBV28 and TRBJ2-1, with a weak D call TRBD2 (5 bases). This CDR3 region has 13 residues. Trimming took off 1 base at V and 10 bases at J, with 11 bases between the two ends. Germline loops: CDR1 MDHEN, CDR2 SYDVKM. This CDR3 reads CASSLSRTGEQFF. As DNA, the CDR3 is TGTGCCAGCAGTTTATCACGGACTGGCGAGCAGTTCTTC. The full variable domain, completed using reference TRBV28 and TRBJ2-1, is DVKVTQSSRYLVKRTGEKVFLECVQDMDHENMFWYRQDPGLGLRLIYFSYDVKMKEKGDIPEGYSVSREKKERFSLILESASTNQTSMYLCASSLSRTGEQFFGPGTRLTVL.

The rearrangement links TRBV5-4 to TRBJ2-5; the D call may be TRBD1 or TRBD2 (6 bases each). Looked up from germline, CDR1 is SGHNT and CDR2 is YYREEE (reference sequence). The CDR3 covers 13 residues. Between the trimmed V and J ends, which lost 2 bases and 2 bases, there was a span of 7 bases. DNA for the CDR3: TGTGCCAGCAGCTTAGGGGGGCAAGAGACCCAGTACTTC. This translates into CASSLGGQETQYF.

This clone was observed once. CDR3 in amino acids: CASSSRAGNIQYF. The CDR3 nucleotides are TGTGCCAGCAGTTCCCGGGCAGGAAACATTCAGTACTTC. The V gene is TRBV7-6, the J gene TRBJ2-4; no reliable D call. V was clipped by 6 bases and J by 6 bases, with 12 bases between them. This CDR3 has 13 amino acids. Per germline, CDR1 SGHVS and CDR2 FNYEAQ.

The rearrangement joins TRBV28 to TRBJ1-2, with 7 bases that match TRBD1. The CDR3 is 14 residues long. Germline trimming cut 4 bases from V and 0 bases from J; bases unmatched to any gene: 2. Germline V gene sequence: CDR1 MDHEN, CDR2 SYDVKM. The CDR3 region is CASSSGTANYGYTF. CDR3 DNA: TGTGCCAGCAGTTCCGGGACAGCTAACTATGGCTACACCTTC.

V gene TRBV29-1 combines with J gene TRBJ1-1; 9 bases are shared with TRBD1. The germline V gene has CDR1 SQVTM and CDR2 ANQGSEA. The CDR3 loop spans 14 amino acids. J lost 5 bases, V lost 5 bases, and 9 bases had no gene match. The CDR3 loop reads CSVPGGQGWTEAFF. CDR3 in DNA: TGCAGCGTTCCAGGGGGACAGGGTTGGACTGAAGCTTTCTTT.

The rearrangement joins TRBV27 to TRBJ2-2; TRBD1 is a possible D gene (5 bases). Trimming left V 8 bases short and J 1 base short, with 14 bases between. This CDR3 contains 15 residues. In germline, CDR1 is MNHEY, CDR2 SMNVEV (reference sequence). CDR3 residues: CASVAFQGNTGELFF. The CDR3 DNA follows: TGTGCCAGCGTAGCCTTTCAGGGGAACACCGGGGAGCTGTTTTTT.

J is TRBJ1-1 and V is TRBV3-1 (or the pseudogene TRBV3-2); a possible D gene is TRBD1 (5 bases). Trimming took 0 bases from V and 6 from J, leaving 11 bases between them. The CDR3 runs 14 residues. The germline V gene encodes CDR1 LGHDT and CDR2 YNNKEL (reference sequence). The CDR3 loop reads CASSQEGRDAEAFF. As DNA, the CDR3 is TGTGCCAGCAGCCAAGAGGGGCGGGATGCTGAAGCTTTCTTT.

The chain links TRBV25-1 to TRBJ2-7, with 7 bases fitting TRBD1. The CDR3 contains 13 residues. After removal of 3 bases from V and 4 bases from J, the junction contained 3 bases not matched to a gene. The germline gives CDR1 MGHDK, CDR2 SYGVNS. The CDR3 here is CASSETGLYEQYF. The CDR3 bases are TGTGCCAGCAGTGAGACAGGGTTGTACGAGCAGTACTTC.

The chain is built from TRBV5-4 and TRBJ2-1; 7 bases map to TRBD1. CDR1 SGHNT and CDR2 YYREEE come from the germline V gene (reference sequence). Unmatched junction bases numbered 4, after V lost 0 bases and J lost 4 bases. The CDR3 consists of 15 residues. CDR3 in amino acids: CASSLGRTGYNEQFF. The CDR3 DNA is TGTGCCAGCAGCTTGGGACGGACAGGATACAATGAGCAGTTCTTC.

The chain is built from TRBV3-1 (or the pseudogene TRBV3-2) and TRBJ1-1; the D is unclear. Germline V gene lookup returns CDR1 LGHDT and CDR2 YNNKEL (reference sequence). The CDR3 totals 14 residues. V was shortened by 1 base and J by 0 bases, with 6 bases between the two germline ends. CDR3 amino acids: CASSQVSVNTEAFF. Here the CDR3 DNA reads TGTGCCAGCAGCCAAGTATCAGTGAACACTGAAGCTTTCTTT.

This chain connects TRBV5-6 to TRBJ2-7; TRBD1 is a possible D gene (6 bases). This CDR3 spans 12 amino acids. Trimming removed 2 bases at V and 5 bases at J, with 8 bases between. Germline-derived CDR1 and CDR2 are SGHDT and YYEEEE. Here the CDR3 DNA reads TGTGCCAGCAGCTTCTCAGGGGACGAGCAGTACTTC. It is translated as CASSFSGDEQYF.

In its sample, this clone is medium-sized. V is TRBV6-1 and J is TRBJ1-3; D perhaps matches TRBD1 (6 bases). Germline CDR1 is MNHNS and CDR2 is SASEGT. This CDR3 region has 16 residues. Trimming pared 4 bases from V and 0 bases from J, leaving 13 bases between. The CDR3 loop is CASSGRQDHSGNTIYF. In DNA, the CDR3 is TGTGCCAGCAGTGGACGACAGGACCACTCTGGAAACACCATATATTTT.

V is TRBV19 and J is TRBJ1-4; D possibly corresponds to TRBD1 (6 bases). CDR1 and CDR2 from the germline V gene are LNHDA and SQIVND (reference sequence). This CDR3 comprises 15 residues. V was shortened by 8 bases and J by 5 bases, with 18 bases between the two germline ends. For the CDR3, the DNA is TGTGCCAGTCGTCCGGCGGGGGGCGTGAATGAAAAACTGTTTTTT. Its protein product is CASRPAGGVNEKLFF.

The CDR3 DNA sequence: TGTGCCGTCGGCAGGGCTGGCTACACCTTC. Residues: CAVGRAGYTF. The rearrangement uses TRBV30 and TRBJ1-2; possible D gene TRBD1, 5 bases. The V and J ends lost 8 bases and 7 bases respectively, with 11 bases between them. The CDR3 covers 10 residues. The germline CDR1 and CDR2 sequences are GTSNPN and SVGIG (reference sequence).

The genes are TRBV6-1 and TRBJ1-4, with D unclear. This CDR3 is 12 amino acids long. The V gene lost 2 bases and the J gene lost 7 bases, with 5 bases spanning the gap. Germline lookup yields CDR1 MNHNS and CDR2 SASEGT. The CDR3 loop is CASSEMVEKLFF. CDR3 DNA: TGTGCCAGCAGTGAAATGGTTGAAAAACTGTTTTTT.

In DNA, the CDR3 is TGTGCCAGCAGCTTAGCCTTCAGCAATGAGCAGTTCTTC. Translated, it gives CASSLAFSNEQFF. V gene TRBV7-2 combines with J gene TRBJ2-1; no definite D call. In germline, CDR1 is SGHTA, CDR2 FQGNSA. Trimming left V 0 bases short and J 6 bases short, with 6 bases between. The CDR3 sequence is 13 residues long.

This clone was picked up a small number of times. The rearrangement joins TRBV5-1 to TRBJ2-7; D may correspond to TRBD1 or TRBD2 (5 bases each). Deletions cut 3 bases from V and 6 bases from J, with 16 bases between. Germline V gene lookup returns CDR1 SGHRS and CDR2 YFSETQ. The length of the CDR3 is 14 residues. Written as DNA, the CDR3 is TGCGCCAGCAGCTCCGGGACGGCAACCCCCGAGCAGTACTTC. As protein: CASSSGTATPEQYF.